This TCR beta chain derives from a study of T-cell memory formation after mild COVID-19. Study-level information: TCR clusters were mostly donor specific.

The CDR3 extends over 13 amino acids. The V end was cut by 3 bases, the J end by 8 bases, with 13 bases between. Germline values: CDR1 KGHSH, CDR2 LQKENI. This clonotype appeared a few times. TCRdb re-called the 5' RACE reads with MiXCR, one entry per CDR3 protein. The sample lists 560,000 or so distinct CDR3 sequences; 15% to 20% were seen once. The material sequenced was PBMCs or a T cell subset sorted from them (not recorded which). The chain couples TRBV18 to TRBJ1-2; the D gene is possibly TRBD1 (5 bases). The receptor was isolated from an adult woman who had mild COVID-19 (a few samples of this study predate the infection). Cell type and time point are not known. DNA of the CDR3: TGTGCCAGCTCACCGGCCCCCGAGGGGGGCTACACCTTC. This codes for CASSPAPEGGYTF.